This T cell receptor (beta chain) was recorded in a study of T-cell reconstitution after alpha-beta-depleted transplantation in children. Study results and limitations: Two months or so post-transplant, alpha-beta T cells reportedly derived from several hundred expanded graft clones. Newly produced T cells mostly provided counts and TCRbeta diversity after one year, as hyperexpanded clones declined. Surviving recipient T cells and thymic progenitors accounted for the high day-60 TCRbeta diversity observed in some patients.

This clonotype was observed many times. What it binds is unknown. TCRbeta library preparation incorporated unique molecular identifiers. TCRdb reprocessed the PCR reads with MiXCR, giving one entry per CDR3 protein. The table records about 490,000 distinct CDR3 sequences, roughly a tenth of them present only once. The V and J ends lost 1 base and 8 bases respectively, with 17 bases between them. Per the germline V gene, CDR1 is SGHTA and CDR2 is FQGNSA. The CDR3 totals 15 residues. This sequence joins TRBV7-2 and TRBJ1-1; the D is unclear. Here the sequenced sample was PBMCs, taken before TCRalphabeta/CD19-depleted stem cell transplant. The source is a child aged 2-15 years with inherited bone marrow failure, due to receive a stem cell transplant. CDR3 in DNA: TGTGCCAGCAGCTTAGGTTTTTTCGAGGCGGCAGAAGCTTTCTTT. The encoded protein is CASSLGFFEAAEAFF.